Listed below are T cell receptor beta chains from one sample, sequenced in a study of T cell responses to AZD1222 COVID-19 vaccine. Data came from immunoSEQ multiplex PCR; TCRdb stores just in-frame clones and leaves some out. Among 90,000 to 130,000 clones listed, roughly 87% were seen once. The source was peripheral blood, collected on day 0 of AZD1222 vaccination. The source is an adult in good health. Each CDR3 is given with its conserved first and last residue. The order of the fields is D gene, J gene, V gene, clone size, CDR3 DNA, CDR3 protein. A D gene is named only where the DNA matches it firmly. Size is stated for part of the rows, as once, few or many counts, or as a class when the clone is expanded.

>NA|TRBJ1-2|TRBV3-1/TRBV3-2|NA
TGTGCCAGCAGCCAAGGGCAGAGCGTCGGCTACACCTTC
CASSQGQSVGYTF
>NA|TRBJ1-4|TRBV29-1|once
TGCAGCGCCTCACAAGGCGGGGGGAATGAAAAACTGTTTTTT
CSASQGGGNEKLFF
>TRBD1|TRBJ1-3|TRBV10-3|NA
TGTGCCATCAGTCGGACAGGGAGTGCTGGAAACACCATATATTTT
CAISRTGSAGNTIYF
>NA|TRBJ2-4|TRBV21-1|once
TGTGCCGCCCCTCGACCGAGATTTAAGGGGGAAAACATTCAGTACTTC
CAAPRPRFKGENIQYF
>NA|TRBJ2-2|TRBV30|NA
TGTGCCTGGAGAAGGGGACTCCGTTTCGGGGAGCTGTTTTTT
CAWRRGLRFGELFF
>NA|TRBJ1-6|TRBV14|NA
TGTGCCAGCAGCCAATCACACTCACCCCTCCACTTT
CASSQSHSPLHF
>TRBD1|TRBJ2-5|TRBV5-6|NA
TGTGCCAGCAGTTCCCCCGGGACAGGGCTTCAAGAGACCCAGTACTTC
CASSSPGTGLQETQYF
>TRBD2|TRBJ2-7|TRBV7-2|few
TGTGCCAGCAGCTTAGCTAGCGGGAGATTCTACGAGCAGTACTTC
CASSLASGRFYEQYF
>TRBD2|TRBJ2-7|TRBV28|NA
TGTGCCAGCCGTGCTGCCGGACTAGCGGGAGGGGGCGAGCAGTACTTC
CASRAAGLAGGGEQYF
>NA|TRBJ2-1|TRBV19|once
TGTGCCAGTAGTATCCCTCCCTACAATGAGCAGTTCTTC
CASSIPPYNEQFF
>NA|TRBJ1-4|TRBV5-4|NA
TGTGCCAGCAGTACCCGACAAGCCTCGGATGAAAAACTGTTTTTT
CASSTRQASDEKLFF
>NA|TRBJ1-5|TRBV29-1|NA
TGCAGCGCCCGAACCCCCAATCAGCCCCAGCATTTT
CSARTPNQPQHF
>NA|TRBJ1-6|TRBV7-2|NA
TGTGCCAGCAGCTTAGTTCCCGAGGGATCACCCCTCCACTTT
CASSLVPEGSPLHF
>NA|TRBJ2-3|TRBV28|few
TGTGCCAGCAGTTTAGGGGATCCCACAGATACGCAGTATTTT
CASSLGDPTDTQYF
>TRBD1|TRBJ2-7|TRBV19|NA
TGTGCCAGTAGTCCCGGGACAGGTTGGACCGTCTACGAGCAGTACTTC
CASSPGTGWTVYEQYF
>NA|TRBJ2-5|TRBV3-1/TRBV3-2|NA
TGTGCCAGCAGCCAAGAATGGAAAGAGACCCAGTACTTC
CASSQEWKETQYF
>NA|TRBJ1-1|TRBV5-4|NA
TGTGCCAGCAGCTTGGAAAGGGGCGAAGCTTTCTTT
CASSLERGEAFF
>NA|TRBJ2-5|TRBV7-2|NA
TGTGCCAGCAGCCCGCAAGTTTCAGGGGGAGGTGAGACCCAGTACTTC
CASSPQVSGGGETQYF
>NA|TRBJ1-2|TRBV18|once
TGTGCCAGCTCATTCGAGGGGTCACTCTATGGCTACACCTTC
CASSFEGSLYGYTF
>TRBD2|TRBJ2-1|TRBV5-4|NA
TGTGCCAGCAGCTTGGATAGCGGGGGGGCTAACAATGAGCAGTTCTTC
CASSLDSGGANNEQFF
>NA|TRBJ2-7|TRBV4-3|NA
TGCGCCAGCAGCCAAGTCAATGGGTACGAGCAGTACTTC
CASSQVNGYEQYF
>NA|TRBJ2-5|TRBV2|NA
TGTGCCAGCGGAGAGAGGACCCAGTACTTC
CASGERTQYF
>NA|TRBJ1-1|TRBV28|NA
TGTGCCAGCAGTCTGTTACTCAGAACTGAAGCTTTCTTT
CASSLLLRTEAFF
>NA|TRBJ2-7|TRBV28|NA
TGTGCCAGCAGTTTATGGGGGACCCTCTACGAGCAGTACTTC
CASSLWGTLYEQYF
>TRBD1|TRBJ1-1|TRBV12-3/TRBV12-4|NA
TGTGCCAGCAGTCGACAGGGGCGAACTGAAGCTTTCTTT
CASSRQGRTEAFF
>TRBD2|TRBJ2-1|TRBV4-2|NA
TGTGCCAGCAGCCAAGACCGGGCAGCGGGGAACAATGAGCAGTTCTTC
CASSQDRAAGNNEQFF
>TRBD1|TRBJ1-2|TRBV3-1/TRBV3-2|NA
TGTGCCAGCAGAGACGGACAGGCGATTGGCTACACCTTC
CASRDGQAIGYTF
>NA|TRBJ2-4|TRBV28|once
TGTGCCAGCAGTTCCCTCCTCCGCCTCGGCGGAGCCAAAAACATTCAGTACTTC
CASSSLLRLGGAKNIQYF
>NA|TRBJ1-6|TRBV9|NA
TGTGCCAGCAGCGCGACAGGCCAGGGAAATTCACCCCTCCACTTT
CASSATGQGNSPLHF
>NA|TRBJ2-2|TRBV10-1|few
TGCGCCAGCAGTGGCGGGACAGAGAACACCGGGGAGCTGTTTTTT
CASSGGTENTGELFF
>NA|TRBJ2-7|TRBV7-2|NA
TGTGCCAGCAGCTTAATCGGCGAGCAGTACTTC
CASSLIGEQYF
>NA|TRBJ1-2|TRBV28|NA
TGTGCCAGCAGTTTGAGGGACTATGGCTACACCTTC
CASSLRDYGYTF
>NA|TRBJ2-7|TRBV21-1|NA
TGTGCCAGCAGCAGACAGGGGTACTCCTACGAGCAGTACTTC
CASSRQGYSYEQYF
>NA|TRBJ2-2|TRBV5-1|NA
TGCGCCAGCAGCTTGGACTCTTACACCGGGGAGCTGTTTTTT
CASSLDSYTGELFF
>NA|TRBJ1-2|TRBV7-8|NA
TGTGCCAGCAGCTTAGCTACAGGCCACTATGGCTACACCTTC
CASSLATGHYGYTF
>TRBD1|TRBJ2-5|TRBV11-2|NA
TGTGCCAGCAGGCAGACCACAGGGGGGGAGACCCAGTACTTC
CASRQTTGGETQYF
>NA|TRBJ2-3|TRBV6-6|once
TGTGCCAGTCAGGGGGGGGGCACAGATACGCAGTATTTT
CASQGGGTDTQYF
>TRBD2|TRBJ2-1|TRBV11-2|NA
TGTGCCAGCAGCTCCATGGGACTAGGGGCTAATGAGCAGTTCTTC
CASSSMGLGANEQFF
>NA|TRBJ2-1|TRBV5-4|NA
TGTGCCAGCAGCTTGGGGCTTGGGAATGAGCAGTTCTTC
CASSLGLGNEQFF
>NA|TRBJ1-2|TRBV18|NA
TGTGCCAGCTCACCCTCGGGACGTGAGGGCTACACCTTC
CASSPSGREGYTF
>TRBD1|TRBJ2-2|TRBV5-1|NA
TGCGCCAGCAGCCCGGACAGGGTTGGCACCGGGGAGCTGTTTTTT
CASSPDRVGTGELFF
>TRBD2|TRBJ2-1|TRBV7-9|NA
TGTGCCAGCAGCTTAGTTTCTCTGCGGGGGGGCTCCTACAATGAGCAGTTCTTC
CASSLVSLRGGSYNEQFF
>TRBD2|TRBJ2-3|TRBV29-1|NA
TGCAGCGCTAGGCCGCCAGCGGGATCCTACACAGATACGCAGTATTTT
CSARPPAGSYTDTQYF
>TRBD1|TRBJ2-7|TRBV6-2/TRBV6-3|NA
TGTGCCAGCAGTTCCTTAACAGGGGCCTCCTACGAGCAGTACTTC
CASSSLTGASYEQYF
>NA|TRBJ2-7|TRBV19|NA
TGTGCCAGTAGTAAAGCAGGGGGGGGAACCTACGAGCAGTACTTC
CASSKAGGGTYEQYF
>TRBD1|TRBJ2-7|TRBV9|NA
TGTGCCAGCAGCGCCGGCTCGACAGGGTTCGGCTCCTACGAGCAGTACTTC
CASSAGSTGFGSYEQYF
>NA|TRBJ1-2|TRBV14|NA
TGTGCCAGCAGCCAAGTTGGGGGCTATGGCTACACCTTC
CASSQVGGYGYTF
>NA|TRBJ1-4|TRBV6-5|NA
TGTGCCAGCAGTTCCTCGGGGGGAAAACTGTTTTTT
CASSSSGGKLFF
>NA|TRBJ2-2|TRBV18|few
TGTGCCAGCTCAGACATGGGACGGAACACCGGGGAGCTGTTTTTT
CASSDMGRNTGELFF
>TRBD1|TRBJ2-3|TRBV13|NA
TGTGCCAGCAGCTTGAGGACAGGGACAGTGGTAGGTACGCAGTATTTT
CASSLRTGTVVGTQYF
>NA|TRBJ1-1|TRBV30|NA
TGTGCCTGGAGTTACACGGGACTGAACACTGAAGCTTTCTTT
CAWSYTGLNTEAFF